The rows below give T cell receptor beta chains drawn from one sample of a study of cytomegalovirus exposure and HLA in healthy donors. TCRdb keeps only in-frame clones here, not all; method: immunoSEQ multiplex PCR. The table lists some 180,000 clones, 75% to 90% of them singletons. Source material: PBMCs. The receptors were sampled from a girl between 5 and 17 years old in good health and CMV-seropositive. Each CDR3 is given with its conserved first and last residue. D genes are given only for firm matches. Size tells how often a clone was seen (once, few, many) or the class of an expanded clone, and some rows leave it out.

D,J,V,size,DNA,CDR3
.,TRBJ1-2,TRBV10-2,.,TGCGCCAGCAGTGAGCCCGTGAGCCGAGACTCATGGTCTGGCGGCTACACCTTC,CASSEPVSRDSWSGGYTF
.,TRBJ1-1,TRBV7-6,.,TGTGCCAGCAGTCGAGACAGGAACACTGAAGCTTTCTTT,CASSRDRNTEAFF
TRBD2,TRBJ2-5,TRBV25-1,.,TGTGCCAGCGCCGCAGCGGGAGGGGAGACCCAGTACTTC,CASAAAGGETQYF
TRBD1,TRBJ2-3,TRBV15,.,TGTGCCACCAGCGGAAAGGGACAGCGCACAGATACGCAGTATTTT,CATSGKGQRTDTQYF
TRBD2,TRBJ2-7,TRBV4-2,.,TGTGCCAGCAGCCAAGAGGGGGAGGGCTCCTACGAGCAGTACTTC,CASSQEGEGSYEQYF
TRBD1,TRBJ2-7,TRBV6-5,.,TGTGCCAGCAGTTACGGGACAGGACCCTACGAGCAGTACTTC,CASSYGTGPYEQYF
.,TRBJ2-1,TRBV6-1,few,TGTGCCAGCAGGAGGCCTAGCGTTGGGAATGAGCAGTTCTTC,CASRRPSVGNEQFF
.,TRBJ1-5,TRBV6-5,.,TGTGCCAGCAGTTACTCAGGCACCAGCGCAAATCAGCCCCAGCATTTT,CASSYSGTSANQPQHF
.,TRBJ2-1,TRBV25-1,.,TGTGCCAGCAGTGAATCCTTGGAGGCGACTCCCCACAATGAGCAGTTCTTC,CASSESLEATPHNEQFF
TRBD1,TRBJ2-2,TRBV5-1,.,TGCGCCAGCAGCTTGGACGGCAGGGGGACCGGGGAGCTGTTTTTT,CASSLDGRGTGELFF
.,TRBJ2-1,TRBV5-4,few,TGTGCCAGCAGCTTAGGAGCCCCTGGGAATGAGCAGTTCTTC,CASSLGAPGNEQFF
TRBD2,TRBJ2-3,TRBV7-2,.,TGTGCCTCTACGCGGGGGGCTAGCACAGATACGCAGTATTTT,CASTRGASTDTQYF
TRBD1,TRBJ2-7,TRBV6-4,.,TGTGCCAGCAGTGCCGGGACAGGGGGCAATTACGAGCAGTACTTC,CASSAGTGGNYEQYF
.,TRBJ2-7,TRBV6-1,.,TGTGCCAGCAGTGAATGGCGGGAACGCTCCTACGAGCAGTACTTC,CASSEWRERSYEQYF
TRBD2,TRBJ2-7,TRBV5-1,once,TGCGCCAGCAGCAATGCGGGAGCAGGGTCGTACGAGCAGTACTTC,CASSNAGAGSYEQYF
.,TRBJ2-1,TRBV18,.,TGTGCCAGCTCACCAAGACTGGCGGGTGTTAGCTCCTACAATGAGCAGTTCTTC,CASSPRLAGVSSYNEQFF
.,TRBJ2-1,TRBV9,.,TGTGCCAGCAGCGTAGCTGGGGCGGGAAAAACCTACAATGAGCAGTTCTTC,CASSVAGAGKTYNEQFF
TRBD1,TRBJ2-5,TRBV6-1,.,TGTGCCAGCAGTGGGAGAACTCGACAGGGGGCAGAGACCCAGTACTTC,CASSGRTRQGAETQYF
.,TRBJ2-1,TRBV6-4,few,TGTGCCAGCAGTGATCCTGGACGGGGGAGTGAGCAGTTCTTC,CASSDPGRGSEQFF
TRBD1,TRBJ1-5,TRBV7-2,.,TGTGCCAGCAGCTCCCGACAGGGTTGGCAGCCCCAGCATTTT,CASSSRQGWQPQHF
TRBD1,TRBJ1-2,TRBV30,once,TGTGCCTGGAACAAACCCCGGGACAGGTGGGACTATGGCTACACCTTC,CAWNKPRDRWDYGYTF
.,TRBJ1-1,TRBV18,once,TGTGCCAGCTCACCATGGGCACCAGGGGCTAACACTGAAGCTTTCTTT,CASSPWAPGANTEAFF
.,TRBJ2-3,TRBV6-6,.,TGTGCCAGCAGTCTCCCCAGGGAGGACAGCACAGATACGCAGTATTTT,CASSLPREDSTDTQYF
.,TRBJ2-5,TRBV30,.,TGTGCCTGGAGTGTACTAGGACTCCCCCAAGAGACCCAGTACTTC,CAWSVLGLPQETQYF
.,TRBJ2-5,TRBV27,.,TGTGCCAGCAGTTTAGGGCAGACCCAGTACTTC,CASSLGQTQYF
.,TRBJ1-5,TRBV6-1,.,TGTGCCAGCAGTGATCCACAGCCCCAGCATTTT,CASSDPQPQHF
.,TRBJ2-7,TRBV19,once,TGTGCCAGTAGTACCCTTGGCCCGGGATTACGAGAGCAGTACTTC,CASSTLGPGLREQYF
.,TRBJ2-7,TRBV5-6,.,TGTGCCAGCAGCTTGGTTGGCGGGGGCAACGAGCAGTACTTC,CASSLVGGGNEQYF
TRBD2,TRBJ2-1,TRBV6-6,.,TGTGCCAGCAGTTTGCCCTGGCGGGAGAGCAATGAGCAGTTCTTC,CASSLPWRESNEQFF
TRBD2,TRBJ2-1,TRBV6-5,.,TGTGCCACCGGCCGAGGGAGGGCCATTGAGCAGTTCTTC,CATGRGRAIEQFF
TRBD1,TRBJ1-2,TRBV9,.,TGTGCCAGCAGACAGGGGGCTAACTATGGCTACACCTTC,CASRQGANYGYTF
TRBD1,TRBJ2-3,TRBV4-2,.,TGTGCCAGCAGCCCTAGGGACAGGGGGAACACAGATACGCAGTATTTT,CASSPRDRGNTDTQYF
.,TRBJ1-2,TRBV10-3,few,TGTGCCACGATGGAGGGTGGTGCCTATGGCTACACCTTC,CATMEGGAYGYTF
.,TRBJ1-2,TRBV7-9,few,TGTGCCAGCAGCTTAGGGGCGGGCGCAGACTATGGCTACACCTTC,CASSLGAGADYGYTF